This TCR beta chain was retrieved from a study of shared clonotypes between healthy human individuals. Study context: Researchers assigned three CD4 naive, three CD4 memory, two CD8 naive and one CD8 memory plate to each donor.

V dropped 4 bases and J dropped 3; count of bases not matched to a gene: 11. CDR1 and CDR2 from the germline V gene are MDHEN and SYDVKM. This CDR3 has 16 amino acids. Only in-frame clones appear in the TCRdb table, and some are missing; sequencing was by immunoSEQ multiplex PCR. The sample has roughly 2.2 million clones; more than 85% are singletons. This clone was counted a single time. Sequenced sample: naive CD4+ T cells from PBMCs. Described subset: CD45RA+ positively selected. V gene TRBV28 combines with J gene TRBJ2-5; 7 bases agree with TRBD2. This clonotype originated in a man between 18 and 35 years old in good health. Some clones in this sample may be carry-over from other donors' samples. This CDR3 is CASSSVWGGAEETQYF. For the CDR3, the DNA is TGTGCCAGCAGTTCGGTATGGGGGGGTGCTGAAGAGACCCAGTACTTC.